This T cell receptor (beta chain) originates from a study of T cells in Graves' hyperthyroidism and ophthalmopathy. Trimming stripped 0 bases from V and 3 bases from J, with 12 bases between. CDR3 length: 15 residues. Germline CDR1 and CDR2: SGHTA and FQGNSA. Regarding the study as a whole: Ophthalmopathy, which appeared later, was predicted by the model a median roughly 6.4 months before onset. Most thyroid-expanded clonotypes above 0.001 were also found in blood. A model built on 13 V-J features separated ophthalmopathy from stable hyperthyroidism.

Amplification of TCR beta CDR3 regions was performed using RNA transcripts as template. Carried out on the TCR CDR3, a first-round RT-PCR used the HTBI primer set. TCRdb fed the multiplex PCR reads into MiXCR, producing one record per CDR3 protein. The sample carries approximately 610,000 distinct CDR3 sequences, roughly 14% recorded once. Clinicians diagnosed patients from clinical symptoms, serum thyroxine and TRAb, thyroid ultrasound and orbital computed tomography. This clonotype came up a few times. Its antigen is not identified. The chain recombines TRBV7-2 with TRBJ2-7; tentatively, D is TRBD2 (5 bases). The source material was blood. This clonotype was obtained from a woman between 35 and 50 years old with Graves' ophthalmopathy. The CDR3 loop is CASSLAADTFYEQYF. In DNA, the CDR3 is TGTGCCAGCAGCTTAGCAGCGGATACCTTCTACGAGCAGTACTTC.